This T cell receptor beta chain stems from a study of blood T cells in healthy people across ages. Study-wide results and limits: The study lacked donor CMV status, which possibly confounded expanded clonotype changes.

Notes on this clonotype: As yet, its antigen is unknown.

Germline V lookup: CDR1 SQVTM, CDR2 ANQGSEA. Trimming took 1 base from V and 6 from J, leaving 11 bases between them. This CDR3 contains 13 residues. A second PCR, run for roughly 7 to 11 cycles, used a sample-barcoded 5' primer plus a J-beta primer mix. Using its own MiXCR run on the 5' RACE reads, TCRdb lists one record per CDR3 protein. Of 1.8 million or so distinct CDR3 sequences listed, roughly 43% are singletons. The sample was blood. The chain recombines TRBV29-1 with TRBJ2-3; TRBD1 might be the D (6 bases). The sequence came from a human donor in good health. CDR3 sequence (DNA): TGCAGCGTTGAAGTACAGGGAGAGGATACGCAGTATTTT. It encodes CSVEVQGEDTQYF.